The clone carrying this T cell receptor (beta chain) has more than one count but fewer than ten. This sample is drawn from a study of blood T cell repertoires in COVID-19. Background on the study: The United States, Italy and Spain provided the acute and convalescent COVID-19 samples.

Germline trimming cut 1 base from V and 2 bases from J; bases unmatched to any gene: 5. The CDR3 sequence is 15 residues long. Looked up from germline, CDR1 is SGHVS and CDR2 is FNYEAQ. Original data processing: Reference gene primer amplification gave estimated nucleated cell counts. Clones were read by immunoSEQ multiplex PCR, and TCRdb kept only the in-frame ones, dropping some. V and J calls and clone size are copied from that table; D and trimming were computed from the DNA. This table has roughly 140,000 clones, more than 75% appearing once. The Seattle patients joined while their infection was active and were tracked longitudinally afterward.

The receptor's source is a woman in her sixties with COVID-19, enrolled during active disease. The genes are TRBV7-6 and TRBJ2-7, with TRBD2 matching 7 bases. The sample taken for sequencing was peripheral blood. CDR3 protein: CASSLESSGPYEQYF. CDR3 nucleotides: TGTGCCAGCAGCTTAGAATCTAGCGGCCCCTACGAGCAGTACTTC. Looking up the rest from reference TRBV7-6 and TRBJ2-7 gives the full variable domain: GAGVSQSPRYKVTKRGQDVALRCDPISGHVSLYWYRQALGQGPEFLTYFNYEAQQDKSGLPNDRFSAERPEGSISTLTIQRTEQRDSAMYRCASSLESSGPYEQYFGPGTRLTVT.